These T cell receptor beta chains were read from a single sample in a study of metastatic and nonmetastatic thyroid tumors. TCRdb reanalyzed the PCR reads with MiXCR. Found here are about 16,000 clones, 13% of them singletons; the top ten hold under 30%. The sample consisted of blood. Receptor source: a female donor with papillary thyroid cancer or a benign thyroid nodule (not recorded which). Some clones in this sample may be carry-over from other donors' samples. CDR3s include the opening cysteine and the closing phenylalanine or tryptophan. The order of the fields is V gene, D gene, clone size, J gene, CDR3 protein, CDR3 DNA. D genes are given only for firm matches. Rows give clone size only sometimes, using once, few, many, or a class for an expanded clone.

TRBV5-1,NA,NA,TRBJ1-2,CASSSGFGYTF,TGCGCCAGCAGCTCGGGGTTTGGCTACACCTTC
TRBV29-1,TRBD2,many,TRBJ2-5,CSVVGLAGEYKHIQETQYF,TGCAGCGTTGTCGGGCTAGCGGGGGAATACAAGCATATTCAAGAGACCCAGTACTTC
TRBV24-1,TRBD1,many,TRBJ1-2,CATSARLGQGENYGYTF,TGTGCCACCAGTGCCCGATTAGGACAGGGTGAGAACTATGGCTACACCTTC
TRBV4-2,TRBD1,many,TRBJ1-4,CASSQEKREDRVVEKLFF,TGTGCCAGCAGCCAAGAGAAGAGGGAGGACAGGGTGGTTGAAAAACTGTTTTTT
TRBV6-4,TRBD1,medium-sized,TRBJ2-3,CASKGQSASF,TGTGCCAGCAAGGGACAGTCTGCCTCTTTT
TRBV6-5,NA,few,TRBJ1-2,CASSYSRSPQGYTF,TGTGCCAGCAGTTACTCACGCTCTCCACAAGGCTACACCTTC
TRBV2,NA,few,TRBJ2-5,CASSRETQYF,TGTGCCAGCAGTCGCGAGACCCAGTACTTC
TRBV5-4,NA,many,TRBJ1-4,CASSLDPGQGNEKLFF,TGTGCCAGCAGCTTGGACCCCGGGCAGGGTAATGAAAAACTGTTTTTT
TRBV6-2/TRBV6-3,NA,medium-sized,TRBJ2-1,CASKTGYNEQFF,TGTGCCAGCAAAACAGGGTACAATGAGCAGTTCTTC
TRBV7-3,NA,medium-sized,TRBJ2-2,CASSSKANGELFF,TGTGCCAGCAGCTCAAAAGCCAACGGGGAGCTGTTTTTT
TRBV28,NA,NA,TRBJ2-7,CASTPQGRYHSYEQYF,TGTGCCAGCACACCCCAAGGACGTTACCACTCCTACGAGCAGTACTTC
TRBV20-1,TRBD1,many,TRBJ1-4,CSADSGTGSEKLFF,TGCAGTGCGGATTCCGGGACAGGGAGCGAAAAACTGTTTTTT
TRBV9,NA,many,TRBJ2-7,CASSAGGYEQYF,TGTGCCAGCAGCGCAGGAGGCTACGAGCAGTACTTC
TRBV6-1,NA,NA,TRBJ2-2,CASSRTVGGDLFF,TGTGCCAGCAGCCGGACAGTAGGCGGGGATCTGTTTTTT
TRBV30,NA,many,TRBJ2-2,CAWTDTGELFF,TGTGCCTGGACGGACACCGGGGAGCTGTTTTTT
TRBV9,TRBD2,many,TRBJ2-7,CASSPQGSGSYEQYF,TGTGCCAGCAGCCCTCAGGGTAGCGGGAGCTACGAGCAGTACTTC
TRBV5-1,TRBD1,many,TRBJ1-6,CASSSDRGPSPLHF,TGCGCCAGCAGCTCGGACAGGGGGCCTTCACCCCTCCACTTT
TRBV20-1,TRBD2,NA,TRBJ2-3,CSARGLAGCIDTQYF,TGCAGTGCTCGGGGCCTAGCGGGGTGCATAGATACGCAGTATTTT
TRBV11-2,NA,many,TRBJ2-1,CASKVGAQLGEQFF,TGTGCCAGCAAGGTGGGGGCACAATTAGGTGAGCAGTTCTTC
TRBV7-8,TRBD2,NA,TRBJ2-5,CASSLAGGPGETQYF,TGTGCCAGCAGCCTAGCGGGAGGGCCGGGAGAGACCCAGTACTTC
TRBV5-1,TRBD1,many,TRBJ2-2,CASSTGQNPNTGELFF,TGCGCCAGCAGCACGGGACAGAACCCTAACACCGGGGAGCTGTTTTTT
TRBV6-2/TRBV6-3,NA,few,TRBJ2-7,CTSSSRDVYEHYF,TGTACCAGCAGTTCCCGGGACGTTTACGAGCATTACTTC
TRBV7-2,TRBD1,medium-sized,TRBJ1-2,CASSPGQGEGYTF,TGTGCCAGCAGCCCTGGACAGGGAGAAGGCTACACCTTC
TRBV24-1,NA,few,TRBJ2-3,CATSDMSTDTQYF,TGTGCCACCAGTGACATGAGCACGGATACGCAGTATTTT
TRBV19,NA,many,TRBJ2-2,CASRGASGNTGELFF,TGTGCCAGTAGGGGGGCTAGCGGTAACACCGGGGAGCTGTTTTTT
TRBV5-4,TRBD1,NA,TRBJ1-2,CASSWDRSNPGGYTF,TGTGCCAGCAGCTGGGACAGATCAAACCCGGGGGGCTACACCTTC
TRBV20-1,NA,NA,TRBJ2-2,CSARLVGMDTGELFF,TGCAGTGCTAGATTAGTGGGGATGGACACCGGGGAGCTGTTTTTT
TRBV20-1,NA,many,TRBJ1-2,CSASGSERAIYGYTF,TGCAGTGCTAGCGGATCGGAGCGAGCGATCTATGGCTACACCTTC
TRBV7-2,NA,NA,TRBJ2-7,CASNPWWGQDYEQYF,TGTGCCAGCAACCCCTGGTGGGGGCAAGACTACGAGCAGTACTTC
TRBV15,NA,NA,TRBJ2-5,CATSLGTVAVSQYF,TGTGCCACCAGCCTTGGGACGGTGGCAGTGTCCCAGTACTTC
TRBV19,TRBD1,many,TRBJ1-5,CASSPDRGRKGSHSNQPQHF,TGTGCCAGTAGCCCAGATAGGGGGCGTAAAGGTTCTCATAGCAATCAGCCCCAGCATTTT
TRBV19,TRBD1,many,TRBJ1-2,CASSRLQGRTGDGYTF,TGTGCCAGTAGTAGACTACAGGGGAGAACAGGAGATGGCTACACCTTC
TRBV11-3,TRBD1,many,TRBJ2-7,CASSLETGTGYEQYF,TGTGCCAGCAGCTTAGAGACCGGGACAGGCTACGAGCAGTACTTC
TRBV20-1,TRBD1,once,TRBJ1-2,CSAGQGASGYTF,TGCAGTGCCGGACAGGGGGCAAGTGGCTACACCTTC
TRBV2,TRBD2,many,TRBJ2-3,CASGRALQADTQYF,TGTGCCAGCGGGAGGGCTTTACAGGCAGATACGCAGTATTTT
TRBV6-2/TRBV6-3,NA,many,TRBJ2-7,CASRVEPSSYEQYF,TGTGCCAGCAGGGTCGAGCCAAGCTCCTACGAGCAGTACTTC
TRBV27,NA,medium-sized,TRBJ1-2,CASSPDRLFNYGYTF,TGTGCCAGCAGTCCCGACAGGCTATTCAACTATGGCTACACCTTC
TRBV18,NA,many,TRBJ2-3,CASSPPSTDTQYF,TGTGCCAGCTCACCACCGAGCACAGATACGCAGTATTTT
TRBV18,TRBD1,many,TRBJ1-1,CASSPPTGGAFF,TGTGCCAGCTCACCACCAACAGGGGGAGCTTTCTTT
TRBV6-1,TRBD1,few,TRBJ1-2,CASRTGFGYTF,TGTGCCAGCAGGACAGGGTTTGGCTACACCTTC
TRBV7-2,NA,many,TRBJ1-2,CASSLGTATGGSGYTF,TGTGCCAGCAGCTTAGGGACGGCGACCGGCGGAAGTGGCTACACCTTC